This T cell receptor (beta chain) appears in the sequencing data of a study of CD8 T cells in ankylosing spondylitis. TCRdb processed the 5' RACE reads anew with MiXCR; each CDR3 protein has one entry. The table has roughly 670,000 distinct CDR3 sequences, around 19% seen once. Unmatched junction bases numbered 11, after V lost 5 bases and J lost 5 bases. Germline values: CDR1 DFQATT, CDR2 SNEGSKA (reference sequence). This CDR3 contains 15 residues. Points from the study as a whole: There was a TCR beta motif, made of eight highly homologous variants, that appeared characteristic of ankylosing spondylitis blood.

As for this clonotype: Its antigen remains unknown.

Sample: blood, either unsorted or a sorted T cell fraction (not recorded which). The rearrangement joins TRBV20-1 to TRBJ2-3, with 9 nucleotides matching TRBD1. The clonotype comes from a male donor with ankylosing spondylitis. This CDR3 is CSARNPGQGIDTQYF. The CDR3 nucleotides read TGCAGTGCTCGCAACCCGGGACAGGGTATAGATACGCAGTATTTT.